This T cell receptor (beta chain) originates from a study of T cell responses to AZD1222 COVID-19 vaccine. A single count supports this clone. Data came from immunoSEQ multiplex PCR; TCRdb stores just in-frame clones and leaves some out. This table has some 110,000 clones, about four fifths appearing once. Sequences were derived from peripheral blood, sampled on day 0 of AZD1222 vaccination. The receptor's source is an adult in good health.

The CDR3 DNA reads as TGCAGCGTTGACGGACAGGGGACGGGCTACACCTTC. Translating it yields CSVDGQGTGYTF. The chain recombines TRBV29-1 with TRBJ1-2, with 9 bases identical to TRBD1. V dropped 3 bases and J dropped 8; count of bases not matched to a gene: 4. Germline V lookup: CDR1 SQVTM, CDR2 ANQGSEA. CDR3 length equals 12 residues.